This T cell receptor beta chain was documented in a study of shared clonotypes between healthy human individuals. In the naive CD8 group, cells lacked CD45RO and were positively selected for CCR7, so terminally differentiated effector memory CD45RA+ cells were left out. Profiling relied on immunoSEQ multiplex PCR, and the TCRdb table lists in-frame clones only, not all of them. The table shows roughly 2,000,000 clones, with just over 90% occurring only once. The CDR3 has 13 residues. CDR1 and CDR2 (germline): SGHAT, FQNNGV. Trimming took 5 bases from V and 9 from J, leaving 14 bases between them. The TCR comes from a young man in good health. Some clones in this sample may be carry-over from other donors' samples. Sample: naive CD8+ T cells from PBMCs. The V and J genes are TRBV11-2 and TRBJ2-1; D is tentatively TRBD1 or TRBD2 (5 bases each). The CDR3 DNA sequence: TGTGCCAGCAGCCCGGGGCTAGGTGGTGAGCAGTTCTTC. Its translation is CASSPGLGGEQFF.